This T cell receptor beta chain was recovered during a study of T cell responses to AZD1222 COVID-19 vaccine. General study findings and limits: In a largely white British group with more females than males, clonal diversity was possibly underestimated. All repertoire sampling was performed exclusively after the peak T cell response.

CDR3 length: 13 residues. Looked up from germline, CDR1 is SGDLS and CDR2 is YYNGEE. Trimming cost V 5 bases and J 4 bases; bases outside gene matches: 5. Assay: immunoSEQ multiplex PCR; the TCRdb copy retains only in-frame clones and omits some. The table includes some 170,000 clones, approximately 90% detected once. Worth noting for this clone: As yet, its antigen is unknown.

Sequences were derived from peripheral blood, sampled on day 0 of AZD1222 vaccination. This clonotype was sampled from an adult in good health. J is TRBJ1-1 and V is TRBV9; 7 nucleotides match TRBD1. The CDR3 DNA reads TGTGCCAGCAGTCTAGGGGGCGGCACTGAAGCTTTCTTT. It encodes CASSLGGGTEAFF.